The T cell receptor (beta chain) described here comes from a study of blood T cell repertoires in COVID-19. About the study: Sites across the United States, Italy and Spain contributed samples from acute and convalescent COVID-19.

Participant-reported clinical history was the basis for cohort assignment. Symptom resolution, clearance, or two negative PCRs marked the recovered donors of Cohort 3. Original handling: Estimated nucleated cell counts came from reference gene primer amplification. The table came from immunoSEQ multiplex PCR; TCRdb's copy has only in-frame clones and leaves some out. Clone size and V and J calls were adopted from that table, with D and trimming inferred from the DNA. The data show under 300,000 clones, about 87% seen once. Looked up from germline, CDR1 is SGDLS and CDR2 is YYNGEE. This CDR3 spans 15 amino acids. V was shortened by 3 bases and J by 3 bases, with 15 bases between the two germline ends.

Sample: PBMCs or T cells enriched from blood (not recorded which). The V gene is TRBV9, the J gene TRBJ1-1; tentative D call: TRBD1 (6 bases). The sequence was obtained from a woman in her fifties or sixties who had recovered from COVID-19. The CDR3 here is CASSDSRGGHTEAFF. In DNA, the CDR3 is TGTGCCAGCAGCGATTCGCGAGGGGGACACACTGAAGCTTTCTTT.